Listed here are 28 T cell receptor beta chains from one sample, sequenced in a study of cytomegalovirus exposure and HLA in healthy donors. Primers included in the PCR were 60 Vbeta and 13 Jbeta primers. Sequenced by immunoSEQ multiplex PCR; TCRdb stores in-frame clones only, minus some. The table includes 170,000 or so clones, 80% detected once. The specimen sequenced was PBMCs. All receptors derive from a boy aged 10-17 years in good health and CMV-seronegative.

The rearrangement joins TRBV19 to TRBJ2-3, with 11 bases identical to TRBD2. The CDR3 runs 13 residues. Trimming took 11 bases from V and 5 from J; bases not matched to a gene: 6. From germline, CDR1 is LNHDA and CDR2 SQIVND (reference sequence). CDR3 in amino acids: CAATSGSRDTQYF. CDR3 in DNA: TGTGCCGCCACTAGCGGGAGTAGAGATACGCAGTATTTT. Looking up the rest from reference TRBV19 and TRBJ2-3 gives the full variable domain: DGGITQSPKYLFRKEGQNVTLSCEQNLNHDAMYWYRQDPGQGLRLIYYSQIVNDFQKGDIAEGYSVSREKKESFPLTVTSAQKNPTAFYLCAATSGSRDTQYFGPGTRLTVL.

This clone appeared a few times. The chain has TRBV2 and TRBJ2-7; TRBD2 matches at 9 bases. V gave up 8 bases and J gave up 4 bases; unmatched junction bases: 9. Germline V gives CDR1 SNHLY, CDR2 FYNNEI. The CDR3 loop spans 14 amino acids. The CDR3 sequence is CASAREGISYEQYF. CDR3 coding DNA: TGTGCCAGCGCGCGGGAGGGTATATCGTACGAGCAGTACTTC.

The J gene is TRBJ2-1, the V gene TRBV9, with 7 bases aligning to TRBD1. Germline V gene sequence: CDR1 SGDLS, CDR2 YYNGEE. The CDR3 runs 14 residues. The ends lost 3 bases at V and 2 bases at J; junction bases unmatched: 2. The CDR3 DNA follows: TGTGCCAGCAGCGCCGGGACAGCCTACAATGAGCAGTTCTTC. Protein sequence: CASSAGTAYNEQFF. Drawing the rest from reference TRBV9 and TRBJ2-1, the complete variable domain is DSGVTQTPKHLITATGQRVTLRCSPRSGDLSVYWYQQSLDQGLQFLIQYYNGEERAKGNILERFSAQQFPDLHSELNLSSLELGDSALYFCASSAGTAYNEQFFGPGTRLTVL.

This clone was detected a few times. The chain is built from TRBV6-6 and TRBJ1-2; D is unresolved. The length of the CDR3 is 12 residues. Germline loops: CDR1 MNHNY, CDR2 SVGAGI (reference sequence). V was clipped by 8 bases and J by 2 bases, with 9 bases between them. The CDR3 protein is CASRPENYGYTF. Here the CDR3 DNA reads TGTGCCAGCCGTCCGGAGAACTATGGCTACACCTTC.

This clone was seen more than once but under ten times. The rearrangement links TRBV5-1 to TRBJ1-2; 8 bases line up with TRBD1. The germline V gene has CDR1 SGHRS and CDR2 YFSETQ. Germline trimming cut 4 bases from V and 8 bases from J; bases unmatched to any gene: 13. The length of the CDR3 is 15 residues. The CDR3 here is CASSGIVQGATGYTF. CDR3 coding DNA: TGCGCCAGCAGCGGGATCGTGCAGGGGGCAACCGGCTACACCTTC.

This sequence joins TRBV7-8 and TRBJ2-3, with 9 nucleotides matching TRBD1. With 5 bases clipped from V and 0 bases from J, the junction kept 6 bases outside the gene matches. CDR3 length: 16 amino acids. Germline-derived CDR1 and CDR2 are SGHVS and FQNEAQ. The DNA of the CDR3 is TGTGCCAGCAGCCCCCAACAGGGGGCAAGCACAGATACGCAGTATTTT. Translating gives CASSPQQGASTDTQYF.

This clone has just a few counts. The V and J genes are TRBV4-1 and TRBJ1-3; D perhaps matches TRBD1 (5 bases). CDR3 length: 15 residues. CDR1 and CDR2 (germline): MGHRA, YSYEKL. V gave up 0 bases and J gave up 2 bases, with 8 bases separating them. The CDR3 bases are TGCGCCAGCAGCCAAGATCGGGGGACTGGAAACACCATATATTTT. Protein: CASSQDRGTGNTIYF.

V usage is TRBV6-6 and J usage is TRBJ2-7; TRBD2 matches 9 bases. The CDR3 sequence is 14 residues long. Trimming removed 8 bases from V and 0 bases from J; junction bases left unmatched: 5. Germline V gene data show CDR1 as MNHNY and CDR2 as SVGAGI (reference sequence). The CDR3 loop reads CASGNSGSSYEQYF. The CDR3 bases are TGTGCCAGCGGTAATAGCGGGAGCTCCTACGAGCAGTACTTC.

J is TRBJ1-1 and V is TRBV6-6; D is unresolved. This CDR3 contains 12 residues. Between the trimmed V and J ends, which lost 4 bases and 7 bases, there was a span of 10 bases. Germline V CDR1 and CDR2: MNHNY, SVGAGI (reference sequence). The CDR3 loop is CASSWADLEAFF. The CDR3 coding sequence is TGTGCCAGCAGTTGGGCAGACCTTGAAGCTTTCTTT.

The table lists this clone with a few counts. This rearrangement joins TRBV19 to TRBJ1-5; 9 bases are a match to TRBD1. CDR3 length equals 15 residues. Germline CDR1 reads LNHDA; CDR2 reads SQIVND (reference sequence). V shed 5 bases, J shed 6 bases, and the junction held 8 bases outside the gene matches. In DNA form, the CDR3 reads TGTGCCAGTAGTCCCTGGACAGGGGTTAGTCAGCCCCAGCATTTT. Residues: CASSPWTGVSQPQHF. The variable domain in full, completed from reference TRBV19 and TRBJ1-5, reads DGGITQSPKYLFRKEGQNVTLSCEQNLNHDAMYWYRQDPGQGLRLIYYSQIVNDFQKGDIAEGYSVSREKKESFPLTVTSAQKNPTAFYLCASSPWTGVSQPQHFGDGTRLSIL.

This chain joins TRBV18 and TRBJ1-2; the match to TRBD1 covers 8 bases. V was clipped by 3 bases and J by 8 bases; unmatched bases: 11. The CDR3 is 15 residues long. From germline, CDR1 is KGHSH and CDR2 LQKENI. The CDR3: CASSPGQGARGGYTF. The DNA of the CDR3 is TGTGCCAGCTCACCGGGCCAGGGGGCAAGAGGAGGCTACACCTTC.

This clone was counted a few times. The rearrangement links TRBV5-4 to TRBJ2-3; 9 nucleotides match TRBD2. V shed 0 bases, J shed 4 bases, and the junction held 6 bases outside the gene matches. The CDR3 length is 16 residues. Germline V gene lookup returns CDR1 SGHNT and CDR2 YYREEE (reference sequence). CDR3 sequence (DNA): TGTGCCAGCAGCTTGGGTCTGCGGGGGGGTTCAGATACGCAGTATTTT. This translates into CASSLGLRGGSDTQYF.

This sequence joins TRBV9 and TRBJ2-7; D uncertain. The germline V and J ends were trimmed by 0 bases and 3 bases, with 10 bases remaining between them. This CDR3 comprises 14 residues. The germline V gene has CDR1 SGDLS and CDR2 YYNGEE. CDR3 in amino acids: CASSVGKTHYEQYF. The CDR3 DNA sequence: TGTGCCAGCAGCGTAGGGAAGACACACTACGAGCAGTACTTC.

The J gene is TRBJ2-1, the V gene TRBV11-2, with 9 nucleotides matching TRBD2. J lost 4 bases, V lost 9 bases, and 13 bases had no gene match. This CDR3 has 16 amino acids. Germline V CDR1 and CDR2: SGHAT, FQNNGV. CDR3 bases: TGTGCCAGTCTCGAGAGAGGGCTAGCGGGATACAATGAGCAGTTCTTC. Residues: CASLERGLAGYNEQFF.

This chain connects TRBV6-6 to TRBJ2-3; 8 positions agree with TRBD1. This CDR3 is built from 14 residues. From germline, CDR1 is MNHNY and CDR2 SVGAGI (reference sequence). Germline trimming cut 8 bases from V and 1 base from J; bases unmatched to any gene: 5. The CDR3 sequence: CASRAGGGTDTQYF. Here the CDR3 DNA reads TGTGCCAGCCGAGCAGGGGGCGGCACAGATACGCAGTATTTT.

V gene TRBV1 combines with J gene TRBJ2-1; TRBD1 is the table's D call, not checked against the DNA. TRBV1 is a documented pseudogene. The CDR3 contains 10 residues. The CDR3 bases are TGCACCAGCAGCCAGGGCGAGCAGTTCTTC. The encoded protein is CTSSQGEQFF.

In this sample, this clone turned up once. This chain joins TRBV27 and TRBJ1-2, with TRBD1 matching 11 bases. With 5 bases clipped from V and 8 bases from J, the junction kept 4 bases outside the gene matches. Germline V CDR1 and CDR2: MNHEY, SMNVEV (reference sequence). This CDR3 is built from 13 residues. The CDR3 region has the DNA TGTGCCAGCAGTGGACAGGGGGCGCAAGGCTACACCTTC. This sequence encodes CASSGQGAQGYTF.

This clone was detected only a few times. The rearrangement links TRBV5-1 to TRBJ1-1, with 8 bases matching TRBD1. Germline lookup yields CDR1 SGHRS and CDR2 YFSETQ. The junction had 6 bases not matched to a gene; V was cut back by 4 bases and J by 1 base. The CDR3 covers 15 residues. The CDR3: CASSLRQGSNTEAFF. The CDR3 nucleotides read TGCGCCAGCAGCCTAAGACAGGGGTCGAACACTGAAGCTTTCTTT. Based on the CDR3 plus reference TRBV5-1 and TRBJ1-1, the full variable domain is KAGVTQTPRYLIKTRGQQVTLSCSPISGHRSVSWYQQTPGQGLQFLFEYFSETQRNKGNFPGRFSGRQFSNSRSEMNVSTLELGDSALYLCASSLRQGSNTEAFFGQGTRLTVV.

The genes are TRBV7-2 and TRBJ2-7; D might be TRBD2 (7 bases). V lost 0 bases, J lost 6 bases, and 15 bases lay in between. Germline V gives CDR1 SGHTA, CDR2 FQGNSA. The CDR3 is 15 amino acids. The CDR3 loop is CASSLAIGGLSEQYF. The CDR3 DNA is TGTGCCAGCAGCTTAGCGATCGGGGGGCTAAGCGAGCAGTACTTC. The variable domain in full, completed from reference TRBV7-2 and TRBJ2-7, reads GAGVSQSPSNKVTEKGKDVELRCDPISGHTALYWYRQSLGQGLEFLIYFQGNSAPDKSGLPSDRFSAERTGGSVSTLTIQRTQQEDSAVYLCASSLAIGGLSEQYFGPGTRLTVT.

The chain uses TRBV30 and TRBJ2-2, with TRBD2 matching over 8 bases. The CDR3 has 16 amino acids. J was trimmed by 1 base and V by 5 bases; bases with no gene match: 9. Germline CDR1 GTSNPN, CDR2 SVGIG (reference sequence). CDR3: CAWERLAGRNTGELFF. The CDR3 DNA reads TGTGCCTGGGAAAGATTAGCGGGACGGAACACCGGGGAGCTGTTTTTT.

The CDR3 reads CASSRKAERVDEKLFF. The CDR3 DNA follows: TGCGCCAGCAGCCGGAAAGCAGAGAGGGTTGATGAAAAACTGTTTTTT. The chain links TRBV4-1 to TRBJ1-4, with no clear D. Germline values: CDR1 MGHRA, CDR2 YSYEKL. V was pared by 4 bases and J by 6 bases, with 18 bases between. CDR3 length: 16 amino acids.

This clone was counted only a few times. J is TRBJ1-1 and V is TRBV5-6; maybe TRBD1 (6 bases). The CDR3 consists of 16 residues. Germline CDR1 SGHDT, CDR2 YYEEEE. With 4 bases removed from V and 2 bases from J, the gap between germline ends came to 18 bases. DNA for the CDR3: TGTGCCAGCAGCCCTATCCGGACAGACCTCAACACTGAAGCTTTCTTT. The encoded protein is CASSPIRTDLNTEAFF.

The rearrangement links TRBV4-3 to TRBJ2-2; D is perhaps TRBD2 (6 bases). With 3 bases removed from V and 1 base from J, the gap between germline ends came to 9 bases. Germline loops: CDR1 LGHNA, CDR2 YSLEER. CDR3 length: 15 residues. CDR3 residues: CASSHSGGNTGELFF. The CDR3 DNA reads TGCGCCAGCAGCCACTCCGGGGGGAACACCGGGGAGCTGTTTTTT.

This chain links TRBV6-5 with TRBJ1-2; D remains ambiguous. Trimming cost V 2 bases and J 14 bases, with 12 bases left between them. Germline V lookup: CDR1 MNHEY, CDR2 SVGAGI. The length of the CDR3 is 11 residues. The CDR3 region has the DNA TGTGCCAGCAGTTACCGAGGAGACCTAACCTTC. It specifies CASSYRGDLTF.

This clone was found once. The V and J genes are TRBV19 and TRBJ2-2, with 11 bases identical to TRBD1. This CDR3 spans 17 amino acids. V lost 2 bases and J lost 5; bases outside the gene matches: 7. Per germline, CDR1 LNHDA and CDR2 SQIVND (reference sequence). CDR3 protein: CASSITRGQGATGELFF. DNA of the CDR3: TGTGCCAGTAGTATAACTCGAGGACAGGGGGCTACCGGGGAGCTGTTTTTT.

The chain joins TRBV4-1 to TRBJ2-3, with D perhaps TRBD2 (7 bases). Germline loops: CDR1 MGHRA, CDR2 YSYEKL. The CDR3 is made up of 18 amino acids. Trimming stripped 2 bases from V and 2 bases from J, with 20 bases between. The CDR3 here is CASSQHVSGGSDTDTQYF. DNA for the CDR3: TGCGCCAGCAGCCAACACGTATCGGGGGGCTCAGACACAGATACGCAGTATTTT.

J is TRBJ1-5 and V is TRBV6-1, with a tentative D call TRBD1 (5 bases). The CDR3 extends over 16 amino acids. V was pared by 4 bases and J by 4 bases, with 17 bases between. Germline loops: CDR1 MNHNS, CDR2 SASEGT. The CDR3 DNA is TGTGCCAGCAGTGCAGGGTCGGGAGGTTTTAATCAGCCCCAGCATTTT. Its protein product is CASSAGSGGFNQPQHF.

V gene TRBV5-4 combines with J gene TRBJ2-1; 7 bases are shared with TRBD1. With V trimmed by 3 bases and J by 7 bases, 13 bases remained unmatched. The CDR3 loop spans 16 amino acids. The germline CDR1 and CDR2 sequences are SGHNT and YYREEE (reference sequence). In DNA form, the CDR3 reads TGTGCCAGCAGCTCTCGTTCGACAGGGATTCCTAATGAGCAGTTCTTC. As protein: CASSSRSTGIPNEQFF.